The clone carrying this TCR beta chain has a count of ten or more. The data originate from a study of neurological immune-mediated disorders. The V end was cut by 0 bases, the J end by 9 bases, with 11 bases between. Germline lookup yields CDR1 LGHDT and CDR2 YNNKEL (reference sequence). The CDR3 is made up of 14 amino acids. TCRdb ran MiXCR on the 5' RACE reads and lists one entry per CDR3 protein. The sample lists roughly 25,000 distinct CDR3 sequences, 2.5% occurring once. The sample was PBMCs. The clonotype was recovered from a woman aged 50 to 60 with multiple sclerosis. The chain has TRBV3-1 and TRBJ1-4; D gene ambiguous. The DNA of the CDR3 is TGTGCCAGCAGCCAAGAGACGGTTGGCAAAAAACTGTTTTTT. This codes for CASSQETVGKKLFF.